These 16 T cell receptor beta chains were sequenced from one sample in a study of PD-1 blockade in classical Hodgkin lymphoma. Specified time point: cycle 4 day 1 (C4D1), after 6 weeks of nivolumab. All patients relapsed after autologous stem cell transplantation, and brentuximab vedotin exposure varied. Sequenced by immunoSEQ multiplex PCR; TCRdb stores in-frame clones only, minus some. Of about 21,000 clones listed, over 75% are singletons. Sequences were derived from peripheral blood mononuclear cells (PBMCs), sampled before the fourth cycle of nivolumab. Receptor source: a human donor with classical Hodgkin lymphoma.

The chain joins TRBV7-2 to TRBJ2-7; the match to TRBD1 covers 8 bases. After removal of 5 bases from V and 7 bases from J, the junction contained 13 bases not matched to a gene. Germline V gene lookup returns CDR1 SGHTA and CDR2 FQGNSA. The CDR3 length is 15 residues. CDR3 bases: TGTGCCAGCAGCCGCGGACAGGGCCGAGGGGGGGAGCAGTACGTC. This translates into CASSRGQGRGGEQYV.

The genes are TRBV2 and TRBJ1-1; 7 bases are shared with TRBD1. Germline V lookup: CDR1 SNHLY, CDR2 FYNNEI. With V trimmed by 9 bases and J by 5 bases, 9 bases remained unmatched. The CDR3 extends over 13 amino acids. CDR3: CASQNRGLTEAFF. Written as DNA, the CDR3 is TGTGCCAGTCAAAACAGGGGCCTAACTGAAGCTTTCTTT.

The V call is TRBV27, the J call TRBJ2-3; D not resolved. V dropped 2 bases and J dropped 2 bases, with 11 bases sitting between them. Germline-derived CDR1 and CDR2 are MNHEY and SMNVEV (reference sequence). The CDR3 totals 15 residues. The chain's CDR3 is CASSLKGATTDTQYF. The CDR3 nucleotides read TGTGCCAGCAGTTTAAAGGGCGCCACCACAGATACGCAGTATTTT.

This chain joins TRBV7-9 and TRBJ2-1, with D unresolved. CDR1 is SEHNR, CDR2 FQNEAQ, per germline (reference sequence). The CDR3 consists of 13 residues. With 5 bases removed from V and 9 bases from J, the gap between germline ends came to 14 bases. The CDR3 DNA follows: TGTGCCAGCAGCCAGGTGGGGTATGGTGAGCAGTTCTTC. Encoded protein: CASSQVGYGEQFF.

This clone was detected only a few times. CDR3: CASSQDLTGRAEAFF. The CDR3 DNA follows: TGCGCCAGCAGCCAAGACTTGACAGGCCGGGCTGAAGCTTTCTTT. The chain joins TRBV4-3 to TRBJ1-1, with D perhaps matching TRBD1 (6 bases). V was clipped by 0 bases and J by 6 bases, with 14 bases between them. The length of the CDR3 is 15 residues. Germline CDR1 reads LGHNA; CDR2 reads YSLEER.

The chain combines TRBV28 with TRBJ2-2; 11 bases agree with TRBD2. The germline gives CDR1 MDHEN, CDR2 SYDVKM. There are 18 residues in the CDR3. After removal of 5 bases from V and 2 bases from J, the junction contained 10 bases not matched to a gene. Here the CDR3 reads CASSLPTSGVINTGELFF. CDR3 coding DNA: TGTGCCAGCAGTCTCCCGACTAGCGGGGTTATTAACACCGGGGAGCTGTTTTTT. Full variable domain (rest looked up from reference TRBV28 and TRBJ2-2): DVKVTQSSRYLVKRTGEKVFLECVQDMDHENMFWYRQDPGLGLRLIYFSYDVKMKEKGDIPEGYSVSREKKERFSLILESASTNQTSMYLCASSLPTSGVINTGELFFGEGSRLTVL.

V and J are TRBV9 and TRBJ2-1, with 9 bases aligning to TRBD2. This CDR3 is built from 19 residues. Trimming at V came to 0 bases and at J to 6 bases, leaving 16 bases not matched to a gene. Germline assignment: CDR1 SGDLS and CDR2 YYNGEE. The chain's CDR3 is CASSVVSGVAGEVRNEQFF. DNA for the CDR3: TGTGCCAGCAGCGTAGTTTCCGGGGTAGCGGGAGAGGTACGCAATGAGCAGTTCTTC.

J is TRBJ2-3 and V is TRBV25-1; D is perhaps TRBD1 (6 bases). CDR3 length equals 13 residues. The V gene lost 6 bases and the J gene lost 3 bases, with 10 bases spanning the gap. Germline V gene lookup returns CDR1 MGHDK and CDR2 SYGVNS. In nucleotides, the CDR3 is TGTGCCAGCAGGCCCCAGGGGACAGATACGCAGTATTTT. Translated, it gives CASRPQGTDTQYF.

This clone occurred a few times. The chain carries TRBV5-1 and TRBJ2-1; TRBD2 matches 9 bases. In germline, CDR1 is SGHRS, CDR2 YFSETQ. The J segment lost 5 bases and the V segment lost 3 bases, leaving 9 bases of the junction unmatched. The CDR3 has 16 amino acids. The CDR3 bases are TGCGCCAGCAGCTCCCCCCGGCGGGGGGGACACAATGAGCAGTTCTTC. It codes for CASSSPRRGGHNEQFF.

The J gene is TRBJ1-6, the V gene TRBV6-6; a possible D gene is TRBD1 (6 bases). The germline V and J ends were trimmed by 2 bases and 10 bases, with 15 bases remaining between them. Germline V gives CDR1 MNHNY, CDR2 SVGAGI (reference sequence). The CDR3 contains 15 residues. Here the CDR3 DNA reads TGTGCCAGCAGTTACGACTTGGGGGGGCGGTCACCCCTCCACTTT. This translates into CASSYDLGGRSPLHF.

This chain connects TRBV9 to TRBJ1-1; D ambiguous. CDR3 length: 13 amino acids. The ends were cut back, 0 bases at V and 3 bases at J, with 6 bases in the middle. Germline V lookup: CDR1 SGDLS, CDR2 YYNGEE. The CDR3 nucleotides are TGTGCCAGCAGCGTAGAGGTAGACACTGAAGCTTTCTTT. Protein sequence: CASSVEVDTEAFF.

V and J are TRBV7-9 and TRBJ2-1; 11 bases fit TRBD1. V lost 3 bases, J lost 8 bases, and 6 bases stayed unmatched. The CDR3 consists of 15 residues. Germline loops: CDR1 SEHNR, CDR2 FQNEAQ (reference sequence). The CDR3 region is CASSFRDRGFDEQFF. Here the CDR3 DNA reads TGTGCCAGCAGCTTCCGGGACAGGGGGTTCGATGAGCAGTTCTTC.

The V call is TRBV28, the J call TRBJ2-1; D unclear. Trimming left V 4 bases short and J 8 bases short, with 12 bases between. Germline lookup yields CDR1 MDHEN and CDR2 SYDVKM. The CDR3 extends over 13 amino acids. DNA of the CDR3: TGTGCCAGCAGTTCTGGCCTACGTGATGAGCAGTTCTTC. This codes for CASSSGLRDEQFF. Complete variable domain (other parts from reference TRBV28 and TRBJ2-1): DVKVTQSSRYLVKRTGEKVFLECVQDMDHENMFWYRQDPGLGLRLIYFSYDVKMKEKGDIPEGYSVSREKKERFSLILESASTNQTSMYLCASSSGLRDEQFFGPGTRLTVL.

The genes are TRBV6-1 and TRBJ1-6; a weak D match, TRBD1 (5 bases). The CDR3 has 15 amino acids. Germline V CDR1 and CDR2: MNHNS, SASEGT. V was cut by 7 bases and J by 7 bases, with 17 bases left in between. The CDR3 nucleotides are TGTGCCAGCACCCCCCTGACAGAGTCCAATTCACCCCTCCACTTT. Its translation: CASTPLTESNSPLHF.

The rearrangement uses TRBV27 and TRBJ1-1; 9 nucleotides line up with TRBD1. Germline V CDR1 and CDR2: MNHEY, SMNVEV (reference sequence). Trimming cost V 0 bases and J 4 bases; bases outside gene matches: 12. This CDR3 comprises 18 residues. CDR3 protein: CASSLSPPPTGGFTEAFF. The DNA for the CDR3 is TGTGCCAGCAGTTTATCCCCACCCCCGACAGGGGGTTTCACTGAAGCTTTCTTT.

The rearrangement joins TRBV30 to TRBJ2-5; 8 bases fit TRBD2. Germline V gene lookup returns CDR1 GTSNPN and CDR2 SVGIG (reference sequence). This CDR3 region has 15 residues. With 0 bases clipped from V and 5 bases from J, the junction kept 8 bases outside the gene matches. CDR3 loop: CAWSVIAGGRETQYF. The CDR3 DNA reads TGTGCCTGGAGTGTAATCGCGGGAGGCCGGGAGACCCAGTACTTC.